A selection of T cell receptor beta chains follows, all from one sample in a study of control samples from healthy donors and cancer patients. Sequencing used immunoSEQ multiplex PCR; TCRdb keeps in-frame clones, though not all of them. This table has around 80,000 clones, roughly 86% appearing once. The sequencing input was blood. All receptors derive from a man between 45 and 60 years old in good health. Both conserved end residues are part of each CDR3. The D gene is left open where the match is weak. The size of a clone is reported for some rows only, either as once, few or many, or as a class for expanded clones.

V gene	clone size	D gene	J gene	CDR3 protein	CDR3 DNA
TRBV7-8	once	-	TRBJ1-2	CASSLSRGGGGYTF	TGTGCCAGCAGCCTCTCCCGTGGGGGGGGTGGCTACACCTTC
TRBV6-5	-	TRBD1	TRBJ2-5	CASSRTGGYQETQYF	TGTGCCAGCAGTCGGACAGGGGGCTACCAAGAGACCCAGTACTTC
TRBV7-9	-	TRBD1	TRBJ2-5	CASSYGTGGSETQYF	TGTGCCAGCAGCTACGGGACAGGGGGTTCAGAGACCCAGTACTTC
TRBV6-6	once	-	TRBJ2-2	CASSYSGLTGELFF	TGTGCCAGCAGTTACTCAGGGCTCACCGGGGAGCTGTTTTTT
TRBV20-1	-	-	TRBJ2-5	CSASSAGQETQYF	TGCAGTGCTAGTTCGGCGGGTCAAGAGACCCAGTACTTC
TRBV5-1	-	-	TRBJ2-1	CASSLAQGRNEQFF	TGCGCCAGCAGCTTGGCCCAGGGAAGAAATGAGCAGTTCTTC
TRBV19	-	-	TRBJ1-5	CASSTDRFSNQPQHF	TGTGCCAGTAGTACGGACAGATTTAGCAATCAGCCCCAGCATTTT
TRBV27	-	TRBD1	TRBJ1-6	CASSLRPGTGDNSPLHF	TGTGCCAGCAGTTTACGACCCGGGACAGGCGATAATTCACCCCTCCACTTT
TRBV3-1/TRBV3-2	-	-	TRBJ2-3	CASSIKGTQYF	TGTGCCAGCTCTATAAAGGGTACGCAGTATTTT
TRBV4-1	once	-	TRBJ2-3	CASSQAGLDTQYF	TGCGCCAGCAGCCAAGCTGGGCTAGATACGCAGTATTTT
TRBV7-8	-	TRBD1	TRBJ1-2	CASSPSPTGQGYTF	TGTGCCAGCAGCCCTTCCCCGACAGGGCAGGGCTACACCTTC
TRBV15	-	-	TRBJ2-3	CATRGLNTDTQYF	TGTGCCACCAGAGGACTTAACACAGATACGCAGTATTTT
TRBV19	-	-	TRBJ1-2	CATRRLNYGYTF	TGTGCCACCCGGAGATTGAACTATGGCTACACCTTC
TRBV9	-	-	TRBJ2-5	CASSPSVGDGTQYF	TGTGCCAGCAGCCCCTCTGTGGGGGACGGGACCCAGTACTTC
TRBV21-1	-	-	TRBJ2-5	CASSKGTGKYQETQYF	TGTGCCAGCAGCAAGGGCACAGGAAAGTACCAAGAGACCCAGTACTTC
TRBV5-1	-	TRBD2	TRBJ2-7	CASSLTSGGQYEQYF	TGCGCCAGCAGTCTTACTAGCGGGGGCCAGTACGAGCAGTACTTC
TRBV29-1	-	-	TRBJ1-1	CSVLIGNTEAFF	TGCAGCGTCCTGATCGGGAACACTGAAGCTTTCTTT
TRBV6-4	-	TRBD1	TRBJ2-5	CASSPGTGGLETQYF	TGTGCCAGCAGCCCCGGGACAGGGGGTCTAGAGACCCAGTACTTC
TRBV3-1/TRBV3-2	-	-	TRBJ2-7	CASSHLGSYEQYF	TGTGCCAGCAGCCACCTGGGGTCCTACGAGCAGTACTTC
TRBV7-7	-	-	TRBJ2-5	CASSSGTPKTETQYF	TGTGCCAGCAGCTCCGGGACCCCAAAGACGGAGACCCAGTACTTC
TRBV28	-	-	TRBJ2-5	CASSFWRAETQYF	TGTGCCAGCAGTTTTTGGAGGGCGGAGACCCAGTACTTC
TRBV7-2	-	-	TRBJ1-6	CASTPRGGQPNSPLHF	TGTGCCAGCACCCCGAGGGGTGGACAGCCTAATTCACCCCTCCACTTT
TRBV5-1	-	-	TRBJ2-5	CASSLLSTQETQYF	TGCGCCAGCAGCCTGCTTAGCACCCAAGAGACCCAGTACTTC
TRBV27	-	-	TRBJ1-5	CASSQTGNGNQPQHF	TGTGCCAGCAGTCAAACAGGGAATGGCAATCAGCCCCAGCATTTT
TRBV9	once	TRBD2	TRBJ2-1	CASSSLAGVGNEQFF	TGTGCCAGCAGCTCCCTAGCGGGGGTTGGCAATGAGCAGTTCTTC
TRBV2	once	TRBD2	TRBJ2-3	CASSSSGKSTDTQYF	TGTGCCAGCAGTTCAAGCGGGAAGAGCACAGATACGCAGTATTTT
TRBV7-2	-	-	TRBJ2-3	CASSLGLTSRSADTQYF	TGTGCCAGCAGCTTAGGACTCACCTCGCGGAGCGCAGATACGCAGTATTTT
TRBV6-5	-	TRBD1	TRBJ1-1	CASSYSDRGHTEAFF	TGTGCCAGCAGTTACTCAGACAGGGGACACACTGAAGCTTTCTTT
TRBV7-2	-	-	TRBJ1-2	CASSLGGTKYGYTF	TGTGCCAGCAGCTTAGGCGGGACGAAGTATGGCTACACCTTC
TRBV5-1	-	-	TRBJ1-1	CASSFPGRGNTEAFF	TGCGCCAGCAGCTTCCCGGGACGGGGGAACACTGAAGCTTTCTTT
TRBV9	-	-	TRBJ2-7	CASSLTTGKSSYEQYF	TGTGCCAGCAGCTTAACGACGGGAAAGAGCTCCTACGAGCAGTACTTC
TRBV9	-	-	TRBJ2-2	CASSVERQGGFGELFF	TGTGCCAGCAGCGTAGAGAGGCAGGGAGGTTTCGGGGAGCTGTTTTTT
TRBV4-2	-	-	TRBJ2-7	CASSQDIASYEQYF	TGTGCCAGCAGCCAAGATATAGCCTCCTACGAGCAGTACTTC
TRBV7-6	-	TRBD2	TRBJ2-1	CASSGWTSGGSEQFF	TGTGCCAGCAGCGGTTGGACTAGCGGGGGGAGTGAGCAGTTCTTC
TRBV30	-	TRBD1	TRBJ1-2	CAWSVGTGSYGYTF	TGTGCCTGGAGTGTAGGGACAGGGAGCTATGGCTACACCTTC
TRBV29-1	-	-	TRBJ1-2	CSAPGGYGYGYTF	TGCAGCGCCCCGGGAGGATACGGCTATGGCTACACCTTC
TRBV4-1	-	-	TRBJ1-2	CASSQDKRGYTF	TGCGCCAGCAGCCAAGATAAAAGGGGCTACACCTTC
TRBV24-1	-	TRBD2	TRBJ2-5	CATSDTGGLGETQYF	TGTGCCACCAGTGATACGGGGGGACTGGGAGAGACCCAGTACTTC
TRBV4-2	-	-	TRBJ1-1	CASSQEIVGQRRTEAFF	TGTGCCAGCAGCCAAGAGATAGTGGGGCAGCGGCGCACTGAAGCTTTCTTT
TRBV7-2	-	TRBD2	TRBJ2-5	CASSLARGGETQYF	TGTGCCAGCAGCTTAGCGCGGGGGGGGGAGACCCAGTACTTC
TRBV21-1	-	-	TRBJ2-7	CASSTPAGTGQSYEQYF	TGTGCCAGCAGCACGCCCGCGGGGACAGGGCAATCCTACGAGCAGTACTTC
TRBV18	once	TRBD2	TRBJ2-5	CASSQGLAGGHQETQYF	TGTGCCAGCTCACAAGGACTAGCGGGGGGGCACCAAGAGACCCAGTACTTC
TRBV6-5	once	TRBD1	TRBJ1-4	CASSRDRAVGEKLFF	TGTGCCAGCAGCCGCGACAGGGCCGTCGGTGAAAAACTGTTTTTT
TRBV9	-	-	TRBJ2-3	CASSVEGYHTDTQYF	TGTGCCAGCAGCGTAGAAGGCTATCACACAGATACGCAGTATTTT
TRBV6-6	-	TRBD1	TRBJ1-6	CASRGGQGWNSPLHF	TGTGCCAGCAGGGGAGGACAGGGGTGGAATTCACCCCTCCACTTT
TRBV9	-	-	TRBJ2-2	CASSSSRGTGELFF	TGTGCCAGCAGCTCCAGCCGGGGTACCGGGGAGCTGTTTTTT
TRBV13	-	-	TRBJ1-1	CASSPLSGWNTEAFF	TGTGCCAGCAGCCCACTCTCTGGGTGGAACACTGAAGCTTTCTTT
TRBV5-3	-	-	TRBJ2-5	CARSPIRETQYF	TGTGCCAGAAGCCCCATCAGGGAGACCCAGTACTTC
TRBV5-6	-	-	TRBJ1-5	CASSLKGREQPQHF	TGTGCCAGCAGCTTGAAAGGACGGGAACAGCCCCAGCATTTT
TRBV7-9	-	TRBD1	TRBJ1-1	CASSQKQGRRTEAFF	TGTGCCAGCAGCCAGAAACAGGGGCGGAGGACTGAAGCTTTCTTT
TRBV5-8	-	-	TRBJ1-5	CASTTGRAGQPQHF	TGTGCCAGCACTACGGGGAGGGCCGGGCAGCCCCAGCATTTT
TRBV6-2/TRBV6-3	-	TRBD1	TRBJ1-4	CASSSDRDPEKLFF	TGTGCCAGCAGTTCGGACAGGGACCCTGAAAAACTGTTTTTT
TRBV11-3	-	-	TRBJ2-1	CASSLVHGSSEQFF	TGTGCCAGCAGCTTAGTCCACGGGTCTAGTGAGCAGTTCTTC
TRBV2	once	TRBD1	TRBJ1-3	CASTQGGSGNTIYF	TGTGCCAGCACCCAGGGGGGATCTGGAAACACCATATATTTT
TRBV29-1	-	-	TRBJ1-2	CSVEDPGGYTF	TGCAGCGTTGAAGACCCCGGTGGCTACACCTTC